Listed below are T cell receptor beta chains from one sample, sequenced in a study of vaccination effects on CD4 cells after COVID-19. The antigens of these receptors remain unknown. Method: immunoSEQ multiplex PCR; TCRdb's copy keeps in-frame clones and lacks some. The profile shows 20,000 to 25,000 clones, approximately 70% of them singletons. The input for sequencing was CD4+ T cells from PBMCs cultured with HCoV-NL63 spike peptides, taken before COVID-19 vaccination. Receptors originate from a human donor who received a COVID-19 vaccine. Each CDR3 is given with its conserved first and last residue. The D gene is left open where the match is weak. Clone sizes are given selectively: once, few, many, or a class where the clone is expanded.

D gene: -; clone size: -; V gene: TRBV12-3/TRBV12-4; J gene: TRBJ1-2; CDR3 protein: CASSFFPLYTF; CDR3 DNA: TGTGCCAGCAGTTTTTTTCCCCTCTACACCTTC
D gene: -; clone size: -; V gene: TRBV19; J gene: TRBJ2-3; CDR3 protein: CASSPSQQGLMQYF; CDR3 DNA: TGTGCCAGCTCCCCCTCCCAACAGGGACTAATGCAGTATTTT
D gene: TRBD2; clone size: -; V gene: TRBV5-4; J gene: TRBJ2-3; CDR3 protein: CASSLTTGGPDTQYF; CDR3 DNA: TGTGCCAGCAGCTTGACTACGGGGGGGCCAGATACGCAGTATTTT
D gene: -; clone size: -; V gene: TRBV6-6; J gene: TRBJ2-7; CDR3 protein: CASSLVGGPSSYEQYF; CDR3 DNA: TGTGCCAGCAGTTTAGTAGGGGGTCCAAGCTCCTACGAGCAGTACTTC
D gene: TRBD2; clone size: -; V gene: TRBV30; J gene: TRBJ2-1; CDR3 protein: CAWSTVPSGGVHEQFF; CDR3 DNA: TGTGCCTGGAGCACCGTACCTAGCGGGGGGGTCCATGAGCAGTTCTTC
D gene: -; clone size: -; V gene: TRBV10-3; J gene: TRBJ1-2; CDR3 protein: CAISELQGESYGYTF; CDR3 DNA: TGTGCCATCAGTGAGTTACAGGGAGAGAGCTATGGCTACACCTTC
D gene: TRBD2; clone size: -; V gene: TRBV10-1; J gene: TRBJ2-3; CDR3 protein: CASSESSSSGRTDTQYF; CDR3 DNA: TGCGCCAGCAGTGAGTCGAGCTCAAGCGGGAGGACAGATACGCAGTATTTT
D gene: -; clone size: -; V gene: TRBV7-8; J gene: TRBJ2-2; CDR3 protein: CASSAVLAGTGELFF; CDR3 DNA: TGTGCCAGCTCTGCTGTGCTAGCTGGCACCGGGGAGCTGTTTTTT
D gene: TRBD1; clone size: -; V gene: TRBV2; J gene: TRBJ1-1; CDR3 protein: CASRPLQGAGTEAFF; CDR3 DNA: TGTGCCAGCAGACCCTTACAGGGGGCCGGCACTGAAGCTTTCTTT
D gene: -; clone size: -; V gene: TRBV7-9; J gene: TRBJ2-2; CDR3 protein: CASSLGASLNTGELFF; CDR3 DNA: TGTGCCAGCAGCTTAGGAGCCTCGTTGAACACCGGGGAGCTGTTTTTT
D gene: -; clone size: few; V gene: TRBV5-1; J gene: TRBJ2-1; CDR3 protein: CASSLGSVMDEQFF; CDR3 DNA: TGCGCCAGCAGCTTGGGGAGTGTTATGGATGAGCAGTTCTTC
D gene: -; clone size: -; V gene: TRBV10-2; J gene: TRBJ2-5; CDR3 protein: CASSIRGPASTLQETQYF; CDR3 DNA: TGCGCCAGCAGTATCCGCGGGCCAGCGTCTACTCTACAAGAGACCCAGTACTTC
D gene: -; clone size: -; V gene: TRBV11-3; J gene: TRBJ2-3; CDR3 protein: CASSSPWDRTDTQYF; CDR3 DNA: TGTGCCAGCAGCTCCCCTTGGGATCGCACAGATACGCAGTATTTT
D gene: -; clone size: once; V gene: TRBV1; J gene: TRBJ2-7; CDR3 protein: CTSSQDRSEQYF; CDR3 DNA: TGCACCAGCAGCCAAGACAGGTCCGAGCAGTACTTC
D gene: TRBD1; clone size: -; V gene: TRBV25-1; J gene: TRBJ1-3; CDR3 protein: CASRDRGRGNTIYF; CDR3 DNA: TGTGCCAGCAGAGACAGGGGGCGAGGAAACACCATATATTTT
D gene: -; clone size: -; V gene: TRBV7-2; J gene: TRBJ2-5; CDR3 protein: CASSTLGGSLETQYF; CDR3 DNA: TGTGCCAGCAGCACCCTAGGGGGATCTTTAGAGACCCAGTACTTC
D gene: -; clone size: -; V gene: TRBV29-1; J gene: TRBJ2-5; CDR3 protein: CSVVPGEETQYF; CDR3 DNA: TGCAGCGTTGTCCCAGGGGAGGAGACCCAGTACTTC
D gene: -; clone size: -; V gene: TRBV7-9; J gene: TRBJ1-2; CDR3 protein: CASSLLGEGGYTF; CDR3 DNA: TGTGCCAGCAGTTTACTCGGGGAAGGCGGCTACACCTTC
D gene: -; clone size: -; V gene: TRBV6-5; J gene: TRBJ2-7; CDR3 protein: CASSRQGGLAYEQYF; CDR3 DNA: TGTGCCAGCAGCAGACAAGGAGGGTTAGCTTACGAGCAGTACTTC
D gene: -; clone size: -; V gene: TRBV6-5; J gene: TRBJ1-1; CDR3 protein: CASSRGVNTEAFF; CDR3 DNA: TGTGCCAGCAGCAGGGGTGTGAACACTGAAGCTTTCTTT
D gene: TRBD1; clone size: -; V gene: TRBV11-3; J gene: TRBJ2-1; CDR3 protein: CASSLVGGFYNEQFF; CDR3 DNA: TGTGCCAGCAGCTTAGTAGGGGGCTTCTACAATGAGCAGTTCTTC
D gene: -; clone size: -; V gene: TRBV3-1/TRBV3-2; J gene: TRBJ2-7; CDR3 protein: CASSQGMGGSYEQYF; CDR3 DNA: TGTGCCAGCAGCCAAGGTATGGGAGGCTCCTACGAGCAGTACTTC
D gene: -; clone size: -; V gene: TRBV19; J gene: TRBJ2-2; CDR3 protein: CASSLQAVRNTGELFF; CDR3 DNA: TGTGCCAGTAGCCTTCAAGCGGTTCGGAACACCGGGGAGCTGTTTTTT
D gene: TRBD2; clone size: -; V gene: TRBV11-1; J gene: TRBJ2-4; CDR3 protein: CASSPGRAAQNIQYF; CDR3 DNA: TGTGCCAGCAGCCCCGGGAGGGCCGCGCAAAACATTCAGTACTTC
D gene: -; clone size: few; V gene: TRBV7-9; J gene: TRBJ2-4; CDR3 protein: CASSSAFPAKNIQYF; CDR3 DNA: TGTGCCAGCAGCTCGGCTTTTCCTGCCAAAAACATTCAGTACTTC
D gene: -; clone size: -; V gene: TRBV18; J gene: TRBJ2-1; CDR3 protein: CASSPVSVEQFF; CDR3 DNA: TGTGCCAGCTCACCAGTGAGTGTTGAGCAGTTCTTC
D gene: -; clone size: few; V gene: TRBV18; J gene: TRBJ1-1; CDR3 protein: CASSPPQGFEVDTEAFF; CDR3 DNA: TGTGCCAGCTCACCACCCCAAGGTTTCGAGGTCGACACTGAAGCTTTCTTT
D gene: -; clone size: -; V gene: TRBV13; J gene: TRBJ1-2; CDR3 protein: CASSPRQTGMYGYTF; CDR3 DNA: TGTGCCAGCAGCCCTAGACAGACAGGAATGTATGGCTACACCTTC
D gene: -; clone size: -; V gene: TRBV5-1; J gene: TRBJ2-2; CDR3 protein: CASSFSGSLPVGELFF; CDR3 DNA: TGCGCCAGCAGCTTTTCGGGAAGCCTCCCCGTCGGGGAGCTGTTTTTT
D gene: -; clone size: -; V gene: TRBV6-5; J gene: TRBJ2-1; CDR3 protein: CASSYSGSYNEQFF; CDR3 DNA: TGTGCCAGCAGTTACTCAGGCAGCTACAATGAGCAGTTCTTC
D gene: -; clone size: -; V gene: TRBV10-2; J gene: TRBJ1-3; CDR3 protein: CASSESIRTAGNTIYF; CDR3 DNA: TGCGCCAGCAGTGAGTCGATAAGGACAGCCGGAAACACCATATATTTT
D gene: TRBD1; clone size: -; V gene: TRBV7-2; J gene: TRBJ2-1; CDR3 protein: CASSLDRDNEQFF; CDR3 DNA: TGTGCCAGCAGCCTGGACAGGGACAATGAGCAGTTCTTC
D gene: TRBD1; clone size: once; V gene: TRBV5-1; J gene: TRBJ1-1; CDR3 protein: CASRSTGGSQTEAFF; CDR3 DNA: TGCGCCAGCAGATCTACAGGGGGTTCTCAGACTGAAGCTTTCTTT
D gene: -; clone size: -; V gene: TRBV27; J gene: TRBJ2-7; CDR3 protein: CASSKTGSTYEQYF; CDR3 DNA: TGTGCCAGCAGCAAAACCGGGAGCACCTACGAGCAGTACTTC
D gene: -; clone size: -; V gene: TRBV7-6; J gene: TRBJ2-2; CDR3 protein: CASSLVAANTGELFF; CDR3 DNA: TGTGCCAGCAGCTTAGTTGCGGCCAACACCGGGGAGCTGTTTTTT
D gene: TRBD1; clone size: -; V gene: TRBV23-1; J gene: TRBJ1-6; CDR3 protein: CASSQRTGNRSPLHF; CDR3 DNA: TGCGCCAGCAGTCAAAGGACAGGGAATAGGTCACCCCTCCACTTT
D gene: -; clone size: -; V gene: TRBV5-1; J gene: TRBJ1-2; CDR3 protein: CASSLGGGTGANYGYTF; CDR3 DNA: TGCGCCAGCAGCTTGGGTGGAGGGACCGGAGCTAACTATGGCTACACCTTC
D gene: TRBD2; clone size: -; V gene: TRBV7-7; J gene: TRBJ2-3; CDR3 protein: CASSPGRTSGDTQYF; CDR3 DNA: TGTGCCAGCAGCCCCGGACGGACTAGCGGAGATACGCAGTATTTT
D gene: -; clone size: -; V gene: TRBV5-4; J gene: TRBJ1-2; CDR3 protein: CASSLLVRLNTHRYGYTF; CDR3 DNA: TGTGCCAGCAGCTTGTTAGTCCGTTTAAACACGCATCGCTATGGCTACACCTTC
D gene: -; clone size: -; V gene: TRBV30; J gene: TRBJ1-6; CDR3 protein: CAWSRTISRDSPLHF; CDR3 DNA: TGTGCCTGGAGTCGGACCATAAGCCGGGATTCACCCCTCCACTTT
D gene: TRBD2; clone size: -; V gene: TRBV5-4; J gene: TRBJ2-4; CDR3 protein: CASSASGGTAKNIQYF; CDR3 DNA: TGTGCCAGCAGCGCTAGCGGGGGGACAGCCAAAAACATTCAGTACTTC